The 14 T cell receptor beta chains reported below all come from one sample, sequenced in a study of spatial heterogeneity in lung cancer (dated by TCRdb to the late 2010s). Preparation of the library involved 5' RACE. TCRdb shows the sequencer as NextSeq 500. TCRdb took the public reads, trimmed them with fastp at Q25, ran MiXCR for clone calling and kept in-frame beta chains. Rows matching on CDR3 protein sequence are summarized as one entry with the most common DNA and genes. The sample contains over 2,500 distinct CDR3 sequences, more than 3% of them found a single time. Approximately 15% of the sample rests with the top ten. The time point tag for this specimen amounts to: sample taken at primary tumor resection. The specimen was lung tissue, collected at surgery. The receptors here all came from a human donor with early-stage non-small cell lung cancer.

This clonotype qualifies as medium-sized. For a library built for alpha chains, this beta chain is a stray read; little rests on its size. V is TRBV5-1 and J is TRBJ2-1, with TRBD1 matching 7 bases. Trimming removed 4 bases from V and 2 bases from J; junction bases left unmatched: 6. Per germline, CDR1 SGHRS and CDR2 YFSETQ. CDR3 length equals 15 residues. CDR3 in DNA: TGCGCCAGCAGCCTATCGGGACAGACCTACAATGAGCAGTTCTTC. Its protein is CASSLSGQTYNEQFF.

This clonotype occurred many times. The library was prepared for alpha chains; this beta chain is a stray read, so its frequency means little. The chain couples TRBV30 to TRBJ1-1; a weak D match, TRBD1 (6 bases). Germline CDR1 reads GTSNPN; CDR2 reads SVGIG (reference sequence). Trimming left V 0 bases short and J 6 bases short, with 11 bases between. CDR3 length equals 13 residues. CDR3 DNA: TGTGCCTGGAGTGTCTTCAGGGGCGCTGAAGCTTTCTTT. Protein sequence: CAWSVFRGAEAFF.

This clonotype showed up many times. The library was built for alpha chains, so this beta chain is an off-target read and its size means little. The chain joins TRBV28 to TRBJ2-2, with 9 bases matching TRBD2. The germline gives CDR1 MDHEN, CDR2 SYDVKM. The CDR3 totals 15 residues. The junction had 0 bases not matched to a gene; V was cut back by 3 bases and J by 1 base. CDR3 nucleotide sequence: TGTGCCAGCAGTTTTAGCGGGGGGAACACCGGGGAGCTGTTTTTT. Translation: CASSFSGGNTGELFF.

Judged by abundance, this clonotype is medium-sized (0.01 to 0.1%). Within a library made for alpha chains, this beta chain is off target, and its count is uninformative. This chain links TRBV29-1 with TRBJ1-1; TRBD1 might be the D (6 bases). CDR3 length: 13 residues. The V gene's germline CDR1 is SQVTM and CDR2 ANQGSEA. The germline V and J ends were trimmed by 7 bases and 5 bases, with 17 bases remaining between them. The CDR3 coding sequence is TGCAGCGCCAGTCCCGGTAGGGGGACTGAAGCTTTCTTT. Translated, it gives CSASPGRGTEAFF.

In its sample, this clonotype ranks as medium-sized. For a library built for alpha chains, this beta chain is a stray read; little rests on its size. The genes are TRBV6-2 or TRBV6-3 and TRBJ1-5; D is ambiguous. Trimming removed 2 bases at V and 0 bases at J, with 11 bases between. The CDR3 is 16 amino acids. Germline-derived CDR1 and CDR2 are MNHEY and SVGEGT. CDR3 protein: CASSYLGLYSNQPQHF. The CDR3 DNA is TGTGCCAGCAGTTACCTAGGGTTATATAGCAATCAGCCCCAGCATTTT.

This clonotype was seen a few times. The library was built for alpha chains, so this beta chain is an off-target read and its size means little. The V gene is TRBV30, the J gene TRBJ1-6; TRBD1 matches 8 bases. Trimming took 1 base from V and 7 from J; bases not matched to a gene: 3. The CDR3 runs 14 residues. The germline V gene encodes CDR1 GTSNPN and CDR2 SVGIG (reference sequence). This CDR3 is CAWSGGQDNSPLHF. In DNA form, the CDR3 reads TGTGCCTGGAGTGGGGGACAGGACAATTCACCCCTCCACTTT.

This clonotype counts as medium-sized. This beta chain is an unintended read in a library built for alpha chains; its size means little. DNA of the CDR3: TGTGCCAGCAGCACCAGGGATACCGGGGAGCTGTTTTTT. Translated, it gives CASSTRDTGELFF. The chain is built from TRBV6-2 or TRBV6-3 and TRBJ2-2, with a tentative D call TRBD1 (5 bases). The ends were cut back, 6 bases at V and 5 bases at J, with 10 bases in the middle. Germline V gives CDR1 MNHEY, CDR2 SVGEGT. The CDR3 spans 13 residues.

This clonotype came up a few times. Since the library was made to target alpha chains, this beta chain is a stray read and its abundance is not meaningful. The chain links TRBV5-1 to TRBJ2-3, with 10 nucleotides matching TRBD2. Trimming took 7 bases from V and 4 from J; bases not matched to a gene: 9. CDR3 length: 15 amino acids. The V gene's germline CDR1 is SGHRS and CDR2 YFSETQ. The CDR3 here is CASEERGGRADTQYF. CDR3 DNA sequence: TGCGCCAGCGAGGAGCGGGGGGGACGGGCAGATACGCAGTATTTT. The whole variable domain, remainder taken from reference TRBV5-1 and TRBJ2-3, is KAGVTQTPRYLIKTRGQQVTLSCSPISGHRSVSWYQQTPGQGLQFLFEYFSETQRNKGNFPGRFSGRQFSNSRSEMNVSTLELGDSALYLCASEERGGRADTQYFGPGTRLTVL.

This clonotype counts as medium-sized. The library was designed around alpha chains, so this beta chain is a stray read whose abundance carries little weight. This chain connects TRBV7-8 to TRBJ1-5, with D possibly matching TRBD1 (5 bases). Between the trimmed V and J ends, which lost 4 bases and 0 bases, there was a span of 10 bases. Germline V gene sequence: CDR1 SGHVS, CDR2 FQNEAQ. The CDR3 runs 15 residues. The chain's CDR3 is CASSSQAHSNQPQHF. Here the CDR3 DNA reads TGTGCCAGCAGCTCACAGGCCCATAGCAATCAGCCCCAGCATTTT.

As regards this clonotype: This beta chain represents an off-target read in a library built for alpha chains; its size is of limited meaning. The chain's CDR3 is CASSLNAAGLTEAFF. CDR3 in DNA: TGTGCCAGCAGCTTAAACGCCGCAGGTCTCACTGAAGCTTTCTTT. The chain combines TRBV7-3 with TRBJ1-1; D uncertain. Germline CDR1 is SGHTA and CDR2 is FQGTGA. This CDR3 has 15 amino acids. Deletions cut 1 base from V and 4 bases from J, with 13 bases between.

By sample share, this clonotype is medium-sized. Because this beta chain is a stray read in a library intended to capture alpha chains, its abundance should not be given much weight. The chain joins TRBV6-2 or TRBV6-3 to TRBJ2-5; D unresolved. The germline CDR1 and CDR2 sequences are MNHEY and SVGEGT. This CDR3 has 11 residues. V lost 5 bases to trimming and J lost 4 bases, with 5 bases between them. CDR3 region: CASSPGETQYF. The CDR3 DNA is TGTGCCAGCAGTCCGGGAGAGACCCAGTACTTC.

This clonotype is medium-sized in the sample. In a library made to pick up alpha chains, this beta chain is a stray read with a size that means little. The chain combines TRBV3-1 with TRBJ2-7; possible D gene TRBD2, 5 bases. V was trimmed by 0 bases and J by 4 bases, leaving 7 bases between them. The germline CDR1 and CDR2 sequences are LGHDT and YNNKEL (reference sequence). The CDR3 runs 13 residues. CDR3 amino acids: CASSQDPGYEQYF. Here the CDR3 DNA reads TGTGCCAGCAGCCAAGATCCGGGGTACGAGCAGTACTTC.

This clonotype is medium-sized in the sample. Since it is a stray read in a library aimed at alpha chains, this beta chain has a size that is not meaningful. The chain carries TRBV30 and TRBJ1-1; D gene ambiguous. With 7 bases removed from V and 1 base from J, the gap between germline ends came to 16 bases. Germline V lookup: CDR1 GTSNPN, CDR2 SVGIG (reference sequence). This CDR3 has 14 amino acids. In DNA, the CDR3 is TGTGCCTCCACGGGGTCAGCGGGGAACACTGAAGCTTTCTTT. Protein sequence: CASTGSAGNTEAFF.

By frequency in the sample, this clonotype is medium-sized. This beta chain appears as a stray read in a library generated for alpha chains; its size is not informative. The CDR3 reads CASSYSGQVDQPQHF. The CDR3 DNA reads TGTGCCAGCAGTTACTCAGGACAGGTCGATCAGCCCCAGCATTTT. The chain links TRBV6-5 to TRBJ1-5; 7 nucleotides agree with TRBD1. The CDR3 is 15 residues long. Germline CDR1 MNHEY, CDR2 SVGAGI. With V trimmed by 0 bases and J by 5 bases, 4 bases remained unmatched.